This T cell receptor beta chain was identified during a study of blood T cell repertoires in COVID-19. Study context: COVID-19 samples collected from the United States, Italy and Spain covered acute and convalescent phases. From T cells, B-cell-depleted T cells, or PBMCs came the material, which was cDNA or gDNA.

Seattle enrolled patients during active infection and tracked them longitudinally. Original analysis: Cell counts per sample came from amplifying reference gene primers. Only in-frame clones appear in the TCRdb table, and some are missing; sequencing was by immunoSEQ multiplex PCR. The V and J calls and clone size come from that table; D and trimming were worked out from the DNA. The sample has some 320,000 clones; approximately 89% are singletons. The CDR3 is 16 residues long. V lost 5 bases and J lost 0; bases outside the gene matches: 8. Germline lookup yields CDR1 LGHNT and CDR2 FRNRAP. This TCR was sampled from a woman under 40 with COVID-19, enrolled during active disease. The sequencing input was peripheral blood. The chain joins TRBV12-5 to TRBJ1-1; 8 bases align to TRBD1. The CDR3 DNA sequence: TGTGCTAGTGGTCCCTATGACAGGGGCGTGAACACTGAAGCTTTCTTT. The encoded protein is CASGPYDRGVNTEAFF.